Reported below is one T cell receptor (beta chain). The sample originates from a study of technical replicates of blood from several donors. TCRdb's table, derived via immunoSEQ multiplex PCR, lists solely in-frame clones and lacks some. The sample includes approximately 87,000 clones, roughly 92% of them seen just once. The sequence derives from a human donor in good health. Sequenced: T cells isolated from PBMCs.

The CDR3 sequence is CASSLYQVMNTEAFF. The CDR3 DNA is TGTGCCAGCAGCTTATATCAGGTGATGAACACTGAAGCTTTCTTT. The chain combines TRBV7-9 with TRBJ1-1; D is uncertain. This CDR3 has 15 amino acids. Germline CDR1 and CDR2: SEHNR and FQNEAQ (reference sequence). Trimming left V 2 bases short and J 0 bases short, with 10 bases between.